The 22 T cell receptor beta chains in this list originate from one sample, sequenced in a study of T cells after somatic rescue of genetic block (dated by TCRdb to about 2020). Library construction relied on the immunoSEQ multiplex PCR assay. Entries here come from immuneACCESS through TCRdb and include only in-frame sequences with V and J called. Some clones fail to appear in such tables; in the studies checked, an unresolved V gene covers under half of the shortfall, and the cause of the remainder is unknown. The sample table contains around 67,000 clones; only one count was recorded for under 95% of them. The ten largest account for approximately 3% of the sample. Material for sequencing was peripheral blood mononuclear cells (PBMCs). These receptors came from a man in his forties.

The chain links TRBV27 to TRBJ2-7; tentatively, D is TRBD2 (5 bases). Germline V lookup: CDR1 MNHEY, CDR2 SMNVEV (reference sequence). The ends were cut back, 1 base at V and 6 bases at J, with 10 bases in the middle. The CDR3 extends over 13 amino acids. The CDR3 reads CASSLYKGVEQYF. The CDR3 DNA is TGTGCCAGCAGTTTATATAAGGGAGTCGAGCAGTACTTC.

This clone rates as medium-sized. The V call is TRBV6-4, the J call TRBJ2-2; possibly TRBD2 for D (6 bases). CDR3 size: 15 residues. The V and J ends lost 0 bases and 2 bases respectively, with 7 bases between them. The germline CDR1 and CDR2 sequences are MRHNA and SNTAGT. CDR3 sequence: CASSDSGGNTGELFF. Here the CDR3 DNA reads TGTGCCAGCAGTGACTCGGGGGGAAACACCGGGGAGCTGTTTTTT.

CDR3 region: CSTPRSEGTTNEKLFF. The CDR3 nucleotides read TGCAGCACTCCCCGGTCGGAGGGTACAACTAATGAAAAACTGTTTTTT. The chain couples TRBV29-1 to TRBJ1-4, with D uncertain. Germline V lookup: CDR1 SQVTM, CDR2 ANQGSEA. V dropped 8 bases and J dropped 0 bases, with 19 bases sitting between them. This CDR3 comprises 16 residues.

This chain joins TRBV7-9 and TRBJ1-2; D remains ambiguous. The CDR3 runs to 15 residues. Per germline, CDR1 SEHNR and CDR2 FQNEAQ (reference sequence). Trimming removed 1 base from V and 6 bases from J, with 15 bases in between. The CDR3 sequence is CASSLGGWGFDGYTF. The CDR3 coding sequence is TGTGCCAGCAGCTTAGGAGGGTGGGGATTCGATGGCTACACCTTC. The complete variable domain, with remaining parts taken from reference TRBV7-9 and TRBJ1-2, reads DTGVSQNPRHKITKRGQNVTFRCDPISEHNRLYWYRQTLGQGPEFLTYFQNEAQLEKSRLLSDRFSAERPKGSFSTLEIQRTEQGDSAMYLCASSLGGWGFDGYTFGSGTRLTVV.

The sample holds one count of this clone. The chain carries TRBV6-1 and TRBJ2-7; D is undetermined. The CDR3 is 14 residues long. Trimming removed 3 bases at V and 4 bases at J, with 13 bases between. Looked up from germline, CDR1 is MNHNS and CDR2 is SASEGT. In nucleotides, the CDR3 is TGTGCCAGCAGTGATCTCGAGACGAATTACGAGCAGTACTTC. Protein sequence: CASSDLETNYEQYF.

V and J are TRBV6-5 and TRBJ1-1; D remains unclear. Germline V gene lookup returns CDR1 MNHEY and CDR2 SVGAGI. This CDR3 is 13 amino acids long. V was clipped by 0 bases and J by 3 bases, with 5 bases between them. The CDR3 DNA reads as TGTGCCAGCAGTTACTCCAGAGACACTGAAGCTTTCTTT. As protein: CASSYSRDTEAFF.

V and J are TRBV4-3 and TRBJ2-2; 9 positions match TRBD2. CDR3 length equals 18 residues. Germline loops: CDR1 LGHNA, CDR2 YSLEER. J lost 6 bases, V lost 0 bases, and 11 bases had no gene match. The CDR3 bases are TGCGCCAGCAGCCAAGAGACGACCGGGACTAGCCCTCCCGGGGAGCTGTTTTTT. This sequence encodes CASSQETTGTSPPGELFF.

The J gene is TRBJ1-1, the V gene TRBV5-8, with 7 bases that match TRBD1. Germline loops: CDR1 SGHTS, CDR2 YDEGEE. V dropped 3 bases and J dropped 4; count of bases not matched to a gene: 12. This CDR3 has 16 amino acids. The CDR3 region is CASSWWVTGRVTEAFF. CDR3 nucleotides: TGTGCCAGCAGCTGGTGGGTGACAGGGAGGGTCACTGAAGCTTTCTTT.

The rearrangement links TRBV7-9 to TRBJ1-2, with D tentatively TRBD1 (6 bases). CDR3 size: 14 residues. Germline V gene data show CDR1 as SEHNR and CDR2 as FQNEAQ (reference sequence). Trimming left V 4 bases short and J 4 bases short, with 13 bases between. Here the CDR3 DNA reads TGTGCCAGCAGCTCCTACAGGGTCGGCTATGGCTACACCTTC. Protein sequence: CASSSYRVGYGYTF.

The chain recombines TRBV10-3 with TRBJ2-5, with a tentative D call TRBD1 (6 bases). V was clipped by 7 bases and J by 5 bases, with 17 bases between them. The CDR3 has 14 residues. The germline V gene encodes CDR1 ENHRY and CDR2 SYGVKD. CDR3 coding DNA: TGTGCCATCAAGGGGGTTGCGGGCGGGGAGACCCAGTACTTC. Its protein is CAIKGVAGGETQYF.

The chain links TRBV5-5 to TRBJ2-7; TRBD1 matches 8 bases. Germline CDR1 SGHKS, CDR2 YYEKEE (reference sequence). Germline trimming cut 0 bases from V and 2 bases from J; bases unmatched to any gene: 1. The CDR3 covers 14 residues. The CDR3 protein is CASSLGDRTYEQYF. The CDR3 DNA sequence: TGTGCCAGCAGCTTGGGGGACAGGACCTACGAGCAGTACTTC. The entire variable domain, with the rest obtained from reference TRBV5-5 and TRBJ2-7, is as follows: DAGVTQSPTHLIKTRGQQVTLRCSPISGHKSVSWYQQVLGQGPQFIFQYYEKEERGRGNFPDRFSARQFPNYSSELNVNALLLGDSALYLCASSLGDRTYEQYFGPGTRLTVT.

The table lists this clone with a count of one. The V call is TRBV15, the J call TRBJ2-3; 11 bases map to TRBD2. The junction had 9 bases not matched to a gene; V was cut back by 0 bases and J by 4 bases. The germline V gene has CDR1 LNHNV and CDR2 YYDKDF (reference sequence). The CDR3 sequence is 18 residues long. CDR3 sequence: CATSRDYTSGSVADTQYF. In nucleotides, the CDR3 is TGTGCCACCAGCAGAGATTACACTAGCGGGAGTGTAGCAGATACGCAGTATTTT.

The chain recombines TRBV14 with TRBJ2-2; a weak D match, TRBD2 (6 bases). Germline values: CDR1 SGHDN, CDR2 FVKESK. This CDR3 spans 20 amino acids. V gave up 1 base and J gave up 7 bases, with 28 bases separating them. CDR3 DNA sequence: TGTGCCAGCAGCCAAGTCCCCGGGACCGCCAGATCGGGGAGGATCGGGGAGCTGTTTTTT. It codes for CASSQVPGTARSGRIGELFF.

This clone was seen once. The chain joins TRBV27 to TRBJ2-7, with D tentatively TRBD1 or TRBD2 (5 bases each). This CDR3 has 15 amino acids. Germline lookup yields CDR1 MNHEY and CDR2 SMNVEV (reference sequence). Between the trimmed V and J ends, which lost 2 bases and 4 bases, there was a span of 15 bases. CDR3 region: CASSLQGSGSYEQYF. The CDR3 coding sequence is TGTGCCAGCAGTTTACAGGGTTCGGGGTCTTACGAGCAGTACTTC.

J is TRBJ1-2 and V is TRBV28; TRBD1 aligns across 9 bases. Germline CDR1 reads MDHEN; CDR2 reads SYDVKM. The CDR3 spans 14 residues. Trimming at V came to 8 bases and at J to 7 bases, leaving 11 bases not matched to a gene. For the CDR3, the DNA is TGTGCCAGCGGACAGGGGATTCAGGACGGTGGCTACACCTTC. Amino acid sequence: CASGQGIQDGGYTF.

The J gene is TRBJ2-1, the V gene TRBV7-3, with 9 positions matching TRBD1. The trim removed 2 bases at V and 6 bases at J, leaving 5 bases unmatched. Germline CDR1 SGHTA, CDR2 FQGTGA. The CDR3 runs to 15 residues. The DNA for the CDR3 is TGTGCCAGCAGCTTAGCACGGGACAGGGCCAATGAGCAGTTCTTC. Its protein product is CASSLARDRANEQFF.

The DNA of the CDR3 is TGTGCCAGCAGCCCTGGGATAGCGTCAAGAGAGACCCAGTACTTC. This codes for CASSPGIASRETQYF. The V call is TRBV7-2, the J call TRBJ2-5, with a possible D match to TRBD2 (5 bases). V was clipped by 5 bases and J by 4 bases, with 17 bases between them. The CDR3 runs to 15 residues. Germline V gene sequence: CDR1 SGHTA, CDR2 FQGNSA.

The V call is TRBV5-5, the J call TRBJ2-4; TRBD1 agrees at 8 bases. The CDR3 length is 15 residues. Trimming took 0 bases from V and 6 from J; bases not matched to a gene: 5. In germline, CDR1 is SGHKS, CDR2 YYEKEE (reference sequence). The CDR3, as DNA: TGTGCCAGCAGCTTGGCCAGGGGGCTTGTAAACATTCAGTACTTC. This encodes CASSLARGLVNIQYF.

J is TRBJ1-1 and V is TRBV29-1; D is possibly TRBD1 (5 bases). Trimming cost V 7 bases and J 0 bases, with 12 bases left between them. The CDR3 totals 13 residues. Germline V CDR1 and CDR2: SQVTM, ANQGSEA. The CDR3 is CSGWTNLNTEAFF. As DNA, the CDR3 is TGCAGCGGATGGACAAACCTGAACACTGAAGCTTTCTTT.

The V and J genes are TRBV30 and TRBJ2-1; perhaps TRBD2 as D (5 bases). The CDR3 consists of 14 residues. V gave up 2 bases and J gave up 2 bases, with 10 bases separating them. Germline V gene sequence: CDR1 GTSNPN, CDR2 SVGIG (reference sequence). CDR3 sequence (DNA): TGTGCCTGGAGTCTGAGGGTAGCCTACAATGAGCAGTTCTTC. Amino acid sequence: CAWSLRVAYNEQFF.

J is TRBJ2-3 and V is TRBV7-9; 8 bases align to TRBD2. Germline trimming cut 2 bases from V and 10 bases from J; bases unmatched to any gene: 17. Per the germline V gene, CDR1 is SEHNR and CDR2 is FQNEAQ (reference sequence). The CDR3 loop spans 17 amino acids. This CDR3 reads CASSLTLSGGLVSAQYF. For the CDR3, the DNA is TGTGCCAGCAGCTTAACTCTTTCGGGGGGGCTTGTCTCTGCGCAGTATTTT. Together with reference TRBV7-9 and TRBJ2-3, the CDR3 gives the full variable domain: DTGVSQNPRHKITKRGQNVTFRCDPISEHNRLYWYRQTLGQGPEFLTYFQNEAQLEKSRLLSDRFSAERPKGSFSTLEIQRTEQGDSAMYLCASSLTLSGGLVSAQYFGPGTRLTVL.

This chain connects TRBV28 to TRBJ2-1; D possibly matches TRBD1 or TRBD2 (5 bases each). The CDR3 runs 12 residues. V lost 2 bases and J 9 bases, leaving 8 bases between the germline ends. Per the germline V gene, CDR1 is MDHEN and CDR2 is SYDVKM. CDR3 in DNA: TGTGCCAGCAGTTTACTTGGGACTGAGCAGTTCTTC. It translates to CASSLLGTEQFF. The whole variable domain, filled in from reference TRBV28 and TRBJ2-1, reads DVKVTQSSRYLVKRTGEKVFLECVQDMDHENMFWYRQDPGLGLRLIYFSYDVKMKEKGDIPEGYSVSREKKERFSLILESASTNQTSMYLCASSLLGTEQFFGPGTRLTVL.